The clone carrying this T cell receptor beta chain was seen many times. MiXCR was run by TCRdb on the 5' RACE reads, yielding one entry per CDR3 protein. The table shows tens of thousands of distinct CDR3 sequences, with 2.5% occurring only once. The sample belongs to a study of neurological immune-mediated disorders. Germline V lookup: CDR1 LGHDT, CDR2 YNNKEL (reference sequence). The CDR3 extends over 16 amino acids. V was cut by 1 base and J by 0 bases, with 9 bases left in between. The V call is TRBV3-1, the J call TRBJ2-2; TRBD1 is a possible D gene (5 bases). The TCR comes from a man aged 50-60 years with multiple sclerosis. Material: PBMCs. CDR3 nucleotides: TGTGCCAGCAGCCAAGGGACACCCGCGAACACCGGGGAGCTGTTTTTT. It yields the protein CASSQGTPANTGELFF.